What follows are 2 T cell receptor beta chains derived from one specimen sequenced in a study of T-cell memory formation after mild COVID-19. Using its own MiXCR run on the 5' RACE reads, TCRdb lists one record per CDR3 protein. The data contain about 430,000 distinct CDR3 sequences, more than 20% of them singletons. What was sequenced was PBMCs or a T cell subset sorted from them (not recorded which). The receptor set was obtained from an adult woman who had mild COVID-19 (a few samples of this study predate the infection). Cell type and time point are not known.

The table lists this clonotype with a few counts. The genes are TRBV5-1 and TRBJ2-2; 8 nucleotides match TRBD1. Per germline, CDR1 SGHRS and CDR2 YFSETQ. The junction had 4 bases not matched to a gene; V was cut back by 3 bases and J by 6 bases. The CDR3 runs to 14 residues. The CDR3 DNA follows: TGCGCCAGCAGCTATGGACAGGGATCCGGGGAGCTGTTTTTT. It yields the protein CASSYGQGSGELFF.

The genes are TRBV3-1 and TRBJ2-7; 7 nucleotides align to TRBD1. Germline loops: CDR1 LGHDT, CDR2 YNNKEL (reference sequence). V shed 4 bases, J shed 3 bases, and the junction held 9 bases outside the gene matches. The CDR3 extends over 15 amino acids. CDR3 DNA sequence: TGTGCCAGCAGCCTACGGGGACAGTATAACTACGAGCAGTACTTC. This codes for CASSLRGQYNYEQYF.